A single sample is the source of the 14 T cell receptor beta chains below, sequenced in a study of blood T cell repertoires in COVID-19. The assay was immunoSEQ multiplex PCR, and TCRdb's table has in-frame clones only and misses some. The repertoire holds around 7,800 clones, roughly 82% seen once, with roughly 15% in the top ten. The sequenced material came from peripheral blood. The receptor source for this set is a woman in her sixties or seventies with active COVID-19.

J is TRBJ2-5 and V is TRBV9; 8 bases align to TRBD2. Per the germline V gene, CDR1 is SGDLS and CDR2 is YYNGEE. V trimming: 2 bases; J trimming: 5 bases; junction bases outside the gene matches: 11. The CDR3 totals 16 residues. In DNA, the CDR3 is TGTGCCAGCAGCGTGGCTGGACTAGCACCAGGGGAGACCCAGTACTTC. Translation gives CASSVAGLAPGETQYF.

This clone was detected once. The rearrangement links TRBV28 to TRBJ1-3, with no clear D. Germline V gene lookup returns CDR1 MDHEN and CDR2 SYDVKM. CDR3 length: 15 residues. This CDR3 reads CETSPRRGGENTIYF. DNA of the CDR3: TGTGAGACCAGCCCCCGTCGTGGAGGCGAGAACACCATATATTTT.

This clone was counted only a few times. The chain carries TRBV19 and TRBJ1-2; 9 bases are a match to TRBD1. Germline V gives CDR1 LNHDA, CDR2 SQIVND (reference sequence). V dropped 8 bases and J dropped 5; count of bases not matched to a gene: 18. The CDR3 loop spans 17 amino acids. The CDR3 DNA sequence: TGTGCCAGTTGGCCCCAATCAGGGACAGGGCTTGGATATGGCTACACCTTC. Its protein product is CASWPQSGTGLGYGYTF.

This rearrangement joins TRBV27 to TRBJ2-7; unclear D gene. Deletions cut 3 bases from V and 0 bases from J, with 12 bases between. Germline V gene data show CDR1 as MNHEY and CDR2 as SMNVEV (reference sequence). This CDR3 has 15 amino acids. In DNA form, the CDR3 reads TGTGCCAGCAGTTTTTCTGGGCAAAGCTCCTACGAGCAGTACTTC. It yields the protein CASSFSGQSSYEQYF.

The J gene is TRBJ2-1, the V gene TRBV7-9, with a tentative D call TRBD2 (5 bases). This CDR3 has 15 residues. V was clipped by 5 bases and J by 3 bases, with 14 bases between them. Germline V gene sequence: CDR1 SEHNR, CDR2 FQNEAQ (reference sequence). DNA for the CDR3: TGTGCCAGCAGCCCGCGAGGGTCAGACTACAATGAGCAGTTCTTC. The encoded protein is CASSPRGSDYNEQFF.

The V call is TRBV20-1, the J call TRBJ2-5, with D possibly TRBD2 on 6 matching bases. This CDR3 contains 13 residues. The ends were cut back, 3 bases at V and 5 bases at J, with 13 bases in the middle. Per the germline V gene, CDR1 is DFQATT and CDR2 is SNEGSKA (reference sequence). CDR3 DNA: TGCAGTGCTAGTTGGGGGGTTGGGGAGACCCAGTACTTC. Translating it yields CSASWGVGETQYF.

The chain carries TRBV6-5 and TRBJ1-2; 8 bases are shared with TRBD1. The germline V gene encodes CDR1 MNHEY and CDR2 SVGAGI. V was clipped by 6 bases and J by 6 bases; unmatched bases: 12. The CDR3 is 15 residues long. In nucleotides, the CDR3 is TGTGCCAGCAGCGGAATAACAGGGGGTCGGGATGGCTACACCTTC. It translates to CASSGITGGRDGYTF.

The chain joins TRBV5-1 to TRBJ2-7; 7 nucleotides line up with TRBD1. CDR1 SGHRS and CDR2 YFSETQ come from the germline V gene. The CDR3 extends over 15 amino acids. V dropped 1 base and J dropped 5; count of bases not matched to a gene: 9. The chain's CDR3 is CASSLSSGGSDEQYF. The CDR3 DNA sequence: TGCGCCAGCAGCTTGAGCTCAGGGGGTAGCGACGAGCAGTACTTC.

This clone was found a few times. This chain connects TRBV19 to TRBJ1-5, with 9 bases that match TRBD1. Germline CDR1 LNHDA, CDR2 SQIVND (reference sequence). CDR3 length: 14 amino acids. The V segment lost 6 bases and the J segment 5 bases; nucleotides outside the gene matches: 5. The CDR3 coding sequence is TGTGCCAGTAGGGGGGACAGGGCCCATCAGCCCCAGCATTTT. Protein sequence: CASRGDRAHQPQHF.

CDR3 bases: TGTGCCAGCAGCTTAGGGGGCCTCGGGACAGATACGCAGTATTTT. Protein sequence: CASSLGGLGTDTQYF. This chain uses TRBV7-9 with TRBJ2-3; perhaps TRBD1 as D (5 bases). V lost 1 base and J 3 bases, leaving 11 bases between the germline ends. CDR1 and CDR2 (germline): SEHNR, FQNEAQ (reference sequence). The CDR3 covers 15 residues.

The chain combines TRBV10-3 with TRBJ2-7; 11 nucleotides line up with TRBD1. The CDR3 has 16 amino acids. CDR1 is ENHRY, CDR2 SYGVKD, per germline. V shed 6 bases and J 3 bases; nucleotides not matched to a gene: 10. The CDR3 loop reads CAIRKYDGTGGYEQYF. The CDR3 DNA sequence: TGTGCCATCAGAAAATACGACGGGACAGGGGGCTACGAGCAGTACTTC.

The count of this clone is one. The V gene is TRBV19, the J gene TRBJ2-7; TRBD1 is a possible D gene (5 bases). Looked up from germline, CDR1 is LNHDA and CDR2 is SQIVND (reference sequence). The CDR3 has 11 amino acids. V shed 5 bases and J shed 5 bases, with 7 bases lying between them. The CDR3, as DNA: TGTGCCAGTAGTGAAGGGGACGAGCAGTACTTC. Translating it yields CASSEGDEQYF. Complete variable domain (other parts from reference TRBV19 and TRBJ2-7): DGGITQSPKYLFRKEGQNVTLSCEQNLNHDAMYWYRQDPGQGLRLIYYSQIVNDFQKGDIAEGYSVSREKKESFPLTVTSAQKNPTAFYLCASSEGDEQYFGPGTRLTVT.

This clone was observed a handful of times. The junction differs from germline at one of its ends, possibly a read error. The V gene is TRBV7-8, the J gene TRBJ1-5; possibly TRBD1 for D (6 bases). Germline values: CDR1 SGHVS, CDR2 FQNEAQ. The CDR3 runs 14 residues. The CDR3 reads CASSLSGGKQPQHF. CDR3 sequence (DNA): TGTGCCAGCAGCTTATCTGGGGGCAAACAGCCCCAGCATTTT.

This clone was counted only a few times. The chain links TRBV7-2 to TRBJ2-7, with TRBD2 matching 10 bases. The CDR3 has 15 amino acids. J gave up 7 bases and V 1 base, and 7 bases lay outside the gene matches. Germline CDR1 SGHTA, CDR2 FQGNSA. The CDR3 DNA is TGTGCCAGCAGCTTAGGAGCGGGGGGGCCTTGGGAGCAGTACTTC. It is translated as CASSLGAGGPWEQYF.